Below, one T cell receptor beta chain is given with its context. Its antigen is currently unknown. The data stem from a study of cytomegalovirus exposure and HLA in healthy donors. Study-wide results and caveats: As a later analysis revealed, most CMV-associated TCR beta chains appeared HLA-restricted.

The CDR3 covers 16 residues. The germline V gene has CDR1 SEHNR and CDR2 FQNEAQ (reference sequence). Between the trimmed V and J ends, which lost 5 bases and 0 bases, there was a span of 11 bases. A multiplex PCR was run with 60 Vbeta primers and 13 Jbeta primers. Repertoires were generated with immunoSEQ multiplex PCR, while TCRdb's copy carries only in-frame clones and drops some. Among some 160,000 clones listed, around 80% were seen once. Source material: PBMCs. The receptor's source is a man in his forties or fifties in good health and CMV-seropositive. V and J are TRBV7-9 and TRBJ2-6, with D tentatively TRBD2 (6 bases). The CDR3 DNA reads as TGTGCCAGCAGCGTTAGGAGGGACTCTGGGGCCAACGTCCTGACTTTC. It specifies CASSVRRDSGANVLTF.